This T cell receptor (beta chain) stems from a study of blood T cells in healthy people across ages. This clonotype was observed a few times. This CDR3 spans 13 amino acids. Trimming took 8 bases from V and 5 from J; bases not matched to a gene: 8. The V gene's germline CDR1 is SNHLY and CDR2 FYNNEI. The use of a sample-barcoded 5' primer and a J-beta primer mix characterized a second PCR of roughly 6 to 11 cycles. MiXCR was run by TCRdb on the 5' RACE reads, yielding one entry per CDR3 protein. The sample records hundreds of thousands of distinct CDR3 sequences, more than 20% being singletons. J is TRBJ1-2 and V is TRBV2; 7 nucleotides line up with TRBD1. Sequencing used blood. This clonotype was sampled from a man aged 70 or older in good health. This chain's CDR3 is CASVMAGGYGYTF. The CDR3 nucleotides read TGTGCCAGCGTGATGGCAGGGGGATATGGCTACACCTTC.